This record looks at one T cell receptor (beta chain) sequence and its context. Its antigen is unknown. Following an approximately 11-day culture, CD4+ T cells were purified. This table comes from immunoSEQ multiplex PCR, and its TCRdb copy is limited to in-frame clones, with some not included. The sample has 45,000 or so clones; roughly three quarters are singletons. CDR3 length: 17 amino acids. Germline V gene lookup returns CDR1 MDHEN and CDR2 SYDVKM. Trimming shortened V by 3 bases and J by 1 base, and 18 bases separated the two germline ends. This entry belongs to a study of vaccination effects on CD4 cells after COVID-19. For the study at large: Samples from a couple of convalescent patients were given 16 days and one week before vaccination.

Findings and caveats of the study: Mainly new vaccine-induced clones made up the post-vaccine spike-reactive clones in convalescents.

V usage is TRBV28 and J usage is TRBJ1-1; D uncertain. The receptor comes from a human donor who had a prior SARS-CoV-2 infection. Here the sequenced sample was CD4+ T cells from PBMCs cultured without peptide, taken before COVID-19 vaccination. DNA of the CDR3: TGTGCCAGCAGTTTCTCCTCCCGGCAGGCTTCGAACACTGAAGCTTTCTTT. The encoded protein is CASSFSSRQASNTEAFF.